This TCR beta chain was obtained from a study of tumor-infiltrating lymphocytes in localized non-small cell lung cancer. The study's findings and limits: No link was found between tumor T-cell fraction and recurrence-free survival. Compared with uninvolved lung, tumors showed higher T cell infiltration by TCRbeta sequencing. TCR sequencing covered a subset of patients with enough tissue.

Sequencing used immunoSEQ multiplex PCR; TCRdb keeps in-frame clones, though not all of them. Of about 15,000 clones in the sample, less than 85% were seen once. In the case of this clone: The antigen is not known.

Germline V gene lookup returns CDR1 SEHNR and CDR2 FQNEAQ (reference sequence). The V and J ends lost 5 bases and 5 bases, in that order; junction bases with no gene match: 9. This CDR3 region has 15 residues. The receptor's source is a human donor with non-small cell lung cancer. The gene calls are TRBV7-9 and TRBJ1-2; 9 bases fit TRBD1. Sequencing was performed on lung tumor tissue. CDR3 in amino acids: CASSPSTGGGYGYTF. CDR3 sequence (DNA): TGTGCCAGCAGCCCCTCGACAGGGGGAGGGTATGGCTACACCTTC.